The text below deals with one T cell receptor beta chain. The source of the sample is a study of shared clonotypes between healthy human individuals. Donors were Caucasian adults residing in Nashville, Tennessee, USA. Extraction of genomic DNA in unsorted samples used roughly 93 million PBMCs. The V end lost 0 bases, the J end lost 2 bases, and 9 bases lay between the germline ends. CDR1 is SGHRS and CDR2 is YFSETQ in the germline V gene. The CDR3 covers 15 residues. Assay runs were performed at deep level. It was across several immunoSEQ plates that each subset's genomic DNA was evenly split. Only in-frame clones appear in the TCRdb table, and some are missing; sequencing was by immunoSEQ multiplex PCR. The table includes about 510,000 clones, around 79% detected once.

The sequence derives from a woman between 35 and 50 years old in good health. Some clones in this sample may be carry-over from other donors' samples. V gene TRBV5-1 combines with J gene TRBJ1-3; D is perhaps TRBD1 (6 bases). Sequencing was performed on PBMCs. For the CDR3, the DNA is TGCGCCAGCAGCTTGGAAACAGGGACTGGAAACACCATATATTTT. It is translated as CASSLETGTGNTIYF.